This T cell receptor (beta chain) was recovered during a study of Graves' ophthalmopathy and Graves' hyperthyroidism (dated by TCRdb to 2016 to 2019). Describing the broader study: Peripheral blood was collected at initial diagnosis, before any treatment. The study used TCR beta repertoire signatures to distinguish Graves' ophthalmopathy from Graves' hyperthyroidism and to predict progression to ophthalmopathy. In total, 135 blood samples were TCR-sequenced: 43 ophthalmopathy, approximately 80 hyperthyroidism and some 17 hyperthyroidism-to-ophthalmopathy patients. To explore V-J signatures that distinguish ophthalmopathy from hyperthyroidism, a discovery set of about a hundred patients was enrolled, made up of about 40 with ophthalmopathy and 57 with stable hyperthyroidism. An independent validation cohort was composed of around 19 hyperthyroidism patients and 17 patients who later progressed from hyperthyroidism to ophthalmopathy. In five to seven hyperthyroidism patients, T-cell repertoires of thyroid tissue and blood were compared. Once sampling was done, hyperthyroidism patients were given methimazole at a starting dose of 30 mg daily, while ophthalmopathy patients were given high-dose intravenous methylprednisolone.

TCR beta CDR3 regions were amplified from RNA transcripts for repertoire sequencing. The first round was an RT-PCR using HTBI primers with the Qiagen OneStep RT-PCR kit, and this first round was followed by a second-round multiplex PCR, then size selection and purification. Libraries were sequenced on an Illumina HiSeq2000 using paired-end 100 bp reads. Under the source paper's analysis protocol: Reads were processed with SOAPnuke, discarding reads with adapters, uncalled bases, mean Phred below 15, or no exact constant-primer or identifier match. COPE v1.2.5 was used to merge high-quality paired reads. Unique nucleotide sequences were defined as clonotypes and aligned to IMGT TRB V, D and J references using MiTCR v1.1. Only V-J combinations with frequency above 0.0001 were analysed, covering over 99% of repertoires. For each V-J combination, a TCR clonal expansion and chaos score was defined as the ratio of F50 clonal expansion to chaos observed in the TCRdist matrix. Welch's t-statistics and random forest were used to reduce features to about a dozen V-J combinations, which were fed into a naive Bayes classifier. The Morisita-Horn index was used to measure how similar the thyroid and blood repertoires were. TCRdb trimmed the raw reads at Q25, called clones with MiXCR and kept productive beta chains. Entries that share a CDR3 protein sequence are merged under the most common genes and DNA. These V and J calls derive from TCRdb rather than the authors' analysis. A total of 650,000 to 800,000 distinct CDR3 sequences appear in this sample, about 41% of them only once. The ten largest clones capture over 2.5% of the sample.

Ophthalmopathy patients were characterized by moderately to severely active disease, a Clinical Activity Score of at least 3, a NOSPECS grade of at least 4, and a disease duration under 3 months. Patients with other autoimmune diseases, uncontrolled infections, pregnancy or lactation were excluded from the study. Diagnosis was based on clinical symptoms, serum thyroxine, TRAb, thyroid ultrasound and orbital computed tomography. Using Ficoll-Paque density gradient centrifugation, PBMCs were isolated from roughly 9.2 ml of fresh peripheral blood. Total RNA was extracted with Trizol reagent and quality-checked on an Agilent 2100 Bioanalyzer. Turning to this clonotype: The antigen it recognizes is unknown. The DNA is omitted, as the CDR3 cannot be located on it reliably, and the CDR3 follows TCRdb's listing.

From its cysteine to its phenylalanine, the CDR3 spans 14 amino acids. Based on the germline V gene, the CDR1 and CDR2 sequences are SNHLY and FYNNEI. General findings and caveats noted by the study authors: Sample size was not statistically predetermined, and group allocation was not concealed from the investigators. Most expanded thyroid clonotypes with frequency above 0.001 were also detected in blood, suggesting blood repertoires may reflect the thyroid immune response. In validation, the model predicted ophthalmopathy progression with about 70% sensitivity and roughly 72% specificity; 12 predicted patients were CT-confirmed with GO in a median of roughly 6.8 months. The 13-signature model separated ophthalmopathy from stable hyperthyroidism with approximately 85% sensitivity and almost 84% specificity in cross-validation, and 80%/75% in the test set.

The receptor was derived from an adult man with Graves' ophthalmopathy. Material: peripheral blood. The chain was built from TRBV2 and TRBJ1-4. The CDR3 amino acid sequence is: CASSLAEPYSNCFF.